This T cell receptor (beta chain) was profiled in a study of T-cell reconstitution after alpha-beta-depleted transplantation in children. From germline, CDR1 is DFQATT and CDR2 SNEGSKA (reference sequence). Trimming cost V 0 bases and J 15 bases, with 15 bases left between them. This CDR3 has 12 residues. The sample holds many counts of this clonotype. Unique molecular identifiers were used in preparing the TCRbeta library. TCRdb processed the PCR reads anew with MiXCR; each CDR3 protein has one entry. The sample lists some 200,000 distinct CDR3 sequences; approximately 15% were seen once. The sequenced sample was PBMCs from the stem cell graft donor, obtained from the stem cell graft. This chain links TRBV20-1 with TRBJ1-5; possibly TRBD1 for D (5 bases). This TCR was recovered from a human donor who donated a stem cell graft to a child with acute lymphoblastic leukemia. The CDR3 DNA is TGCAGTGCTAGAGATCAGGGACCGCCCTTGCATTTT. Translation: CSARDQGPPLHF.